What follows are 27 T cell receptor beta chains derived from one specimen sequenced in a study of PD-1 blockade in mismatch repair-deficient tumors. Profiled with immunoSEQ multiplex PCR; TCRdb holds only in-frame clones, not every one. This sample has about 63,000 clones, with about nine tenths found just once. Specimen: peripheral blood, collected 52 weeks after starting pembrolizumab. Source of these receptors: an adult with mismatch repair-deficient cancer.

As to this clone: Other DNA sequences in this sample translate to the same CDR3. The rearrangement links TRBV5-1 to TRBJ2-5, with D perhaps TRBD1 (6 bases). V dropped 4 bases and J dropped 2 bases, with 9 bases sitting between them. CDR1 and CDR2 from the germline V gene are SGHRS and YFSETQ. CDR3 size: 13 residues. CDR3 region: CASSPGQQETQYF. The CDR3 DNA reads TGCGCCAGCAGCCCCGGACAGCAAGAGACCCAGTACTTC.

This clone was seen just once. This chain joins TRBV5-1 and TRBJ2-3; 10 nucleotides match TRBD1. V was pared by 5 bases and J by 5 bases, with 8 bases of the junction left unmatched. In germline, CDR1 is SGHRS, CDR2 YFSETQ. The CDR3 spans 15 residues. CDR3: CASSHGQGVRDTQYF. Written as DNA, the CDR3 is TGCGCCAGCAGTCATGGACAGGGGGTTCGAGATACGCAGTATTTT. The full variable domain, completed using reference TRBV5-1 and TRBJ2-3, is KAGVTQTPRYLIKTRGQQVTLSCSPISGHRSVSWYQQTPGQGLQFLFEYFSETQRNKGNFPGRFSGRQFSNSRSEMNVSTLELGDSALYLCASSHGQGVRDTQYFGPGTRLTVL.

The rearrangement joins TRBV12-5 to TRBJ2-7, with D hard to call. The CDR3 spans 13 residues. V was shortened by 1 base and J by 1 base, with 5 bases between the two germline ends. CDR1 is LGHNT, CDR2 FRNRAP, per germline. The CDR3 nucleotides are TGTGCTAGTGGTTTGGGACAATCCTACGAGCAGTACTTC. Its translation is CASGLGQSYEQYF.

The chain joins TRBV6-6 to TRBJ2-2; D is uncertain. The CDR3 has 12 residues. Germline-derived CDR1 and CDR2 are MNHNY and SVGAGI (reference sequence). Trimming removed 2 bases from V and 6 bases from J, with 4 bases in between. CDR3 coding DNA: TGTGCCAGCAGTTACGGGGCCGGGGAGCTGTTTTTT. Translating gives CASSYGAGELFF.

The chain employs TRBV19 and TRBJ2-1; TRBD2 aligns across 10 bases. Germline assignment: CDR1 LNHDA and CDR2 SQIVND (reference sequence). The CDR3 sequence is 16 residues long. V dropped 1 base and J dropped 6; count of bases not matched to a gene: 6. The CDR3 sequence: CASSIGASGSVNEQFF. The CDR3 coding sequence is TGTGCCAGTAGTATAGGAGCTAGCGGGAGCGTCAATGAGCAGTTCTTC.

In DNA form, the CDR3 reads TGCGCCAGCAGTCACTGGCCGGGACAGGGGACCGGGGAGCTGTTTTTT. It encodes CASSHWPGQGTGELFF. The chain is built from TRBV23-1 and TRBJ2-2, with 10 bases identical to TRBD1. TRBV23-1 is sorted into the ORF group, with uncertain function. This CDR3 is built from 16 residues. After removal of 3 bases from V and 5 bases from J, the junction contained 6 bases not matched to a gene.

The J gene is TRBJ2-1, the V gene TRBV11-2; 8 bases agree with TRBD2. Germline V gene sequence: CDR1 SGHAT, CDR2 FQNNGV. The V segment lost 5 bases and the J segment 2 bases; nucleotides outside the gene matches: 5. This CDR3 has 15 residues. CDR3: CASSNKREPYNEQFF. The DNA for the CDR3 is TGTGCCAGCAGCAACAAGCGGGAGCCCTACAATGAGCAGTTCTTC.

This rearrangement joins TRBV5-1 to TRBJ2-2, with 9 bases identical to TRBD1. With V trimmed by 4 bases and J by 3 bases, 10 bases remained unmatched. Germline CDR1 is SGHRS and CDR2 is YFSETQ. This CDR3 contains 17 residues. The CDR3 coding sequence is TGCGCCAGCAGCCAACAACCGGGACAGGGTTACACCGGGGAGCTGTTTTTT. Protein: CASSQQPGQGYTGELFF.

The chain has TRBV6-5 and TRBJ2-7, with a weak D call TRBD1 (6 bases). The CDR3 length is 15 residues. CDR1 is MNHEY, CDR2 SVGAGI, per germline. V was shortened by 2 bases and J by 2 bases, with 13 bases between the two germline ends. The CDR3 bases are TGTGCCAGCAGTTACAGTAGGCAGGGGCCCTACGAGCAGTACTTC. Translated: CASSYSRQGPYEQYF.

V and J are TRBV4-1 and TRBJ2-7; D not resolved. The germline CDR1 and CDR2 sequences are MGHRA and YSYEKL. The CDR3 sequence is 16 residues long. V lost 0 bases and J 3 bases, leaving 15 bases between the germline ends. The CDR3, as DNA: TGCGCCAGCAGCCAAGATCCGGGCGGTTTCGGCTACGAGCAGTACTTC. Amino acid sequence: CASSQDPGGFGYEQYF.

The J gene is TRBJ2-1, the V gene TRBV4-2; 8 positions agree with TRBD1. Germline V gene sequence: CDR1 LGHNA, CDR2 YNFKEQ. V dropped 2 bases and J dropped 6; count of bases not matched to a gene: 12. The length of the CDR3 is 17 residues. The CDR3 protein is CASSQTPTGTGSNEQFF. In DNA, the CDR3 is TGTGCCAGCAGCCAAACACCGACCGGGACAGGAAGCAATGAGCAGTTCTTC.

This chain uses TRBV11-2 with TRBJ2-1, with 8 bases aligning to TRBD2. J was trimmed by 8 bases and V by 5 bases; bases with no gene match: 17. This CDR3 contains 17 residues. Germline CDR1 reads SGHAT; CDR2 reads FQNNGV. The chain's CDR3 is CASSASPPGTRRDEQFF. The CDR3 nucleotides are TGTGCCAGCAGCGCGAGTCCCCCCGGGACTAGACGTGATGAGCAGTTCTTC.

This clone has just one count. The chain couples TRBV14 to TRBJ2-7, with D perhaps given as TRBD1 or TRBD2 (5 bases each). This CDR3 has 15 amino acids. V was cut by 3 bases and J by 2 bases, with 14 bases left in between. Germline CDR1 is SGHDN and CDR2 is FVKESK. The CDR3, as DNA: TGTGCCAGCAGCCATTCTAGCCGGGACCCCTACGAGCAGTACTTC. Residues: CASSHSSRDPYEQYF. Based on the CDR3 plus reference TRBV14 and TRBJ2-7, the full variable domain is EAGVTQFPSHSVIEKGQTVTLRCDPISGHDNLYWYRRVMGKEIKFLLHFVKESKQDESGMPNNRFLAERTGGTYSTLKVQPAELEDSGVYFCASSHSSRDPYEQYFGPGTRLTVT.

The CDR3 DNA reads TGTGCCAGCAGTGAATATCTGGGGACAGATACGCAGTATTTT. This gives the protein CASSEYLGTDTQYF. The chain recombines TRBV25-1 with TRBJ2-3; D ambiguous. This CDR3 region has 14 residues. The V end lost 0 bases, the J end lost 3 bases, and 7 bases lay between the germline ends. Germline CDR1 is MGHDK and CDR2 is SYGVNS.

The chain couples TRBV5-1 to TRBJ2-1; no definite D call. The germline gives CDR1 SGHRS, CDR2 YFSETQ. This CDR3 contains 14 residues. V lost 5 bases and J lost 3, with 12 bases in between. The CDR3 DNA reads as TGCGCCAGCAGTATGTTAGGCGGCTACAATGAGCAGTTCTTC. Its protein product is CASSMLGGYNEQFF.

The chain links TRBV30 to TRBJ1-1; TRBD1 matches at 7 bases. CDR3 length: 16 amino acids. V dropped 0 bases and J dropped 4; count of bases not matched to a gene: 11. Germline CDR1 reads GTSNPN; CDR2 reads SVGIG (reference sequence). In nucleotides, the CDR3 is TGTGCCTGGAGTGTACGGCAGACAGGGAGGTCCACTGAAGCTTTCTTT. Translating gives CAWSVRQTGRSTEAFF.

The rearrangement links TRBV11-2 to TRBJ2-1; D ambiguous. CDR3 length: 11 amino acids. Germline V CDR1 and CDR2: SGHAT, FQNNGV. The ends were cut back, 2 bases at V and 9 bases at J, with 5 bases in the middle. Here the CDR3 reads CASSLTAEQFF. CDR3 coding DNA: TGTGCCAGCAGCTTAACAGCTGAGCAGTTCTTC.

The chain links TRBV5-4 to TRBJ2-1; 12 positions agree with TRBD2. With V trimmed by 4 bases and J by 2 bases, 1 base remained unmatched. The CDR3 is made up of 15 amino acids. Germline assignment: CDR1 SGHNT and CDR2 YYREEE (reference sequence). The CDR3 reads CASSRTSGAYNEQFF. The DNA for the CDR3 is TGTGCCAGCAGCCGGACTAGCGGGGCCTACAATGAGCAGTTCTTC. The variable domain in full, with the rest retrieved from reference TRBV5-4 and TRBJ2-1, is ETGVTQSPTHLIKTRGQQVTLRCSSQSGHNTVSWYQQALGQGPQFIFQYYREEENGRGNFPPRFSGLQFPNYSSELNVNALELDDSALYLCASSRTSGAYNEQFFGPGTRLTVL.

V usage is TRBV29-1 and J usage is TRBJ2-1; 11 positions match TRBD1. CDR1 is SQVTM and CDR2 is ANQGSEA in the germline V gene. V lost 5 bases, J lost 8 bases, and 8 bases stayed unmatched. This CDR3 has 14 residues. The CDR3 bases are TGCAGCGTTCCCGGGACAGGGGGTTTCGATGAGCAGTTCTTC. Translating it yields CSVPGTGGFDEQFF.

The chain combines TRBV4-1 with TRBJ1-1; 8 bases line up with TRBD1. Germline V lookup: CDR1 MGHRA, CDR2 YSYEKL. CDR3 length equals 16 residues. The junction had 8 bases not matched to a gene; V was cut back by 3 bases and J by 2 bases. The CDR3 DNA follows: TGCGCCAGCAGCCAGGTCCGGGACAGGTTAAACACTGAAGCTTTCTTT. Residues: CASSQVRDRLNTEAFF.

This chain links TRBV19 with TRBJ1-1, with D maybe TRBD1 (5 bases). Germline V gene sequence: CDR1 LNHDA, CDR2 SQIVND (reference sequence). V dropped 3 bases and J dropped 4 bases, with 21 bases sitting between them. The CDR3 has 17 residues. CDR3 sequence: CASSMILRQGSGTEAFF. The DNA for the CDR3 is TGTGCCAGTAGTATGATCCTGAGGCAGGGTTCGGGCACTGAAGCTTTCTTT.

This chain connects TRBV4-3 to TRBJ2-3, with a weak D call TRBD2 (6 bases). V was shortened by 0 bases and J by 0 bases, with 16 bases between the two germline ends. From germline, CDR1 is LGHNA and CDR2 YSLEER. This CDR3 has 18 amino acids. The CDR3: CASSQETRLVRSTDTQYF. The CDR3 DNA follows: TGCGCCAGCAGCCAAGAAACCCGACTAGTGAGGAGCACAGATACGCAGTATTTT.

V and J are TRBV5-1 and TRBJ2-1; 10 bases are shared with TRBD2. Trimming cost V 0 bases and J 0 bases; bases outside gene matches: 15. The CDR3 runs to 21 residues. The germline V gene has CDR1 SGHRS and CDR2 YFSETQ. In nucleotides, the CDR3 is TGCGCCAGCAGCTTGGCGACTAGCGGGTTCTCTTTTCCTTTCTCCTACAATGAGCAGTTCTTC. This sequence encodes CASSLATSGFSFPFSYNEQFF.

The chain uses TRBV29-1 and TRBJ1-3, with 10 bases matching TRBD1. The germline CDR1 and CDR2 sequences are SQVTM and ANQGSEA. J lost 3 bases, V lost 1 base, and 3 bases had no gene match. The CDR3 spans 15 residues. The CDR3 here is CSVEGTGGFGNTIYF. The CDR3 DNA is TGCAGCGTTGAAGGGACAGGGGGTTTTGGAAACACCATATATTTT.

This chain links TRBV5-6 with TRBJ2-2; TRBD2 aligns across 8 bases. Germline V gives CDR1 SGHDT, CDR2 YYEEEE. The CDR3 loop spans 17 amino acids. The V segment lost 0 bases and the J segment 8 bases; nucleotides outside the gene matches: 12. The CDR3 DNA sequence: TGTGCCAGCAGCTTGGCTTACCAAGCGGGAGTTTTTGGGGAGCTGTTTTTT. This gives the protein CASSLAYQAGVFGELFF.

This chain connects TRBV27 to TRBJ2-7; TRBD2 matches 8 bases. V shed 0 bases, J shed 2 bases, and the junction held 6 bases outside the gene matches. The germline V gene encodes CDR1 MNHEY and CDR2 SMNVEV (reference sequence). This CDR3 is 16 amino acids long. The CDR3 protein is CASSLSFREGPYEQYF. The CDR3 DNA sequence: TGTGCCAGCAGTTTATCATTTCGGGAGGGGCCCTACGAGCAGTACTTC.

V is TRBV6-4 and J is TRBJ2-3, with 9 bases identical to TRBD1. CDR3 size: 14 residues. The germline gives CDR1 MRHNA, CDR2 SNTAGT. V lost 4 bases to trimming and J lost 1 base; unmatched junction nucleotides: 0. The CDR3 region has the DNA TGTGCCAGCAGTGGGACAGGGGGCACAGATACGCAGTATTTT. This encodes CASSGTGGTDTQYF.